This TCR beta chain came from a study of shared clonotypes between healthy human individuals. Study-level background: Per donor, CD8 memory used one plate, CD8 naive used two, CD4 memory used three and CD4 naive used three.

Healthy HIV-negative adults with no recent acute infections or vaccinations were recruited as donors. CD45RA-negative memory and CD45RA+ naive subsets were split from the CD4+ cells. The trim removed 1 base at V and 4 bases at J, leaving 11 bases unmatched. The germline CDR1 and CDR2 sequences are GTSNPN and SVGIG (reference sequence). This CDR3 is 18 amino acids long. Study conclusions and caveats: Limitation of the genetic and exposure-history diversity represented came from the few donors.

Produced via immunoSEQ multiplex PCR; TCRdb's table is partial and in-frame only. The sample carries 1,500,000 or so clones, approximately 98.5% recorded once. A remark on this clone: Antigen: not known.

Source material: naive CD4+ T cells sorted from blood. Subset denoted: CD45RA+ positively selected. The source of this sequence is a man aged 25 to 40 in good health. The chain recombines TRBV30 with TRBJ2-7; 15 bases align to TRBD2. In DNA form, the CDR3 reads TGTGCCTGGAGTGACCTAGGGACTAGCGGGAGGAGCCCTTACGAGCAGTACTTC. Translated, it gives CAWSDLGTSGRSPYEQYF.